This T cell receptor (beta chain) was documented in a study of siplizumab effects on memory and regulatory T cells. Study-level findings and limits: The study found naive T cells seemingly more diverse than memory cells and seemingly major alloresponse contributors. Alloreactive CD4+ clones that could be mapped were on average about 64% Treg-derived with siplizumab, against 25% to 30% in controls.

Germline V lookup: CDR1 SGHRS, CDR2 YFSETQ. The CDR3 is made up of 13 amino acids. The V and J ends lost 1 base and 5 bases respectively, with 9 bases between them. Profiling relied on immunoSEQ multiplex PCR, and the TCRdb table lists in-frame clones only, not all of them. The data show tens of thousands of clones, roughly 84% seen once. This clone appeared a single time. Its target is not known. The receptor comes from a human donor in good health. The sample comprised naive CD8+ T cells sorted from blood. This chain connects TRBV5-1 to TRBJ1-1; D gene ambiguous. The CDR3 coding sequence is TGCGCCAGCAGCTTGTCAGGTCAAACTGAAGCTTTCTTT. Protein product: CASSLSGQTEAFF. Together with reference TRBV5-1 and TRBJ1-1, the CDR3 gives the full variable domain: KAGVTQTPRYLIKTRGQQVTLSCSPISGHRSVSWYQQTPGQGLQFLFEYFSETQRNKGNFPGRFSGRQFSNSRSEMNVSTLELGDSALYLCASSLSGQTEAFFGQGTRLTVV.